The rows below give T cell receptor beta chains drawn from one sample of a study of blood T cell repertoires in COVID-19. Assay: immunoSEQ multiplex PCR; the TCRdb copy retains only in-frame clones and omits some. The data hold about 130,000 clones, with over 75% observed a single time. Sequencing was performed on peripheral blood. The receptors were gathered from a man between 40 and 49 years old with active or convalescent COVID-19. CDR3s include the opening cysteine and the closing phenylalanine or tryptophan. A D gene is named only where the DNA matches it firmly. Clone size is not always given. Where it is, it says once, few, many or a class for expanded clones.

clone_size	j_call	d_call	v_call	cdr3_nt	cdr3_aa
-	TRBJ2-7	TRBD1	TRBV19	TGTGCCAGTAGTCCGACAGGGGCCAGCTTCGAGCAGTACTTC	CASSPTGASFEQYF
-	TRBJ2-5	TRBD2	TRBV25-1	TGTGCCAGCAGTGACCCCGCTAGCGGGGGCCAAGAGACCCAGTACTTC	CASSDPASGGQETQYF
-	TRBJ1-2	-	TRBV4-3	TGCGCCAGCAGCCAATCGGTCCCGTCGGGCTATGGCTACACCTTC	CASSQSVPSGYGYTF
-	TRBJ2-7	TRBD1	TRBV11-2	TGTGCCAGCAGCCCGCGGGACAGGGCCCACGAGCAGTACTTC	CASSPRDRAHEQYF
once	TRBJ1-1	-	TRBV19	TGTGCCAGTAGCAACCGTTTAGTCCCGGTTGAAGCTTTCTTT	CASSNRLVPVEAFF
-	TRBJ2-3	TRBD2	TRBV19	TGTGCCAGTAGTTCTCGGGGTAGCGGGGTAAGGGATACGCAGTATTTT	CASSSRGSGVRDTQYF
-	TRBJ2-1	-	TRBV18	TGTGCCAGCTCACCTGGGCACAATGAGCAGTTCTTC	CASSPGHNEQFF
once	TRBJ1-4	-	TRBV6-5	TGTGCCAGCAGTTCCTTCAGGGCAACTAATGAAAAACTGTTTTTT	CASSSFRATNEKLFF
-	TRBJ1-1	-	TRBV6-6	TGTGCCAGCAGTCCCTGGGAAGGGAGAACTGAAGCTTTCTTT	CASSPWEGRTEAFF
-	TRBJ1-5	TRBD1	TRBV12-3/TRBV12-4	TGTGCCAGCAGTCAACAGGGGGGACAGCCCCAGCATTTT	CASSQQGGQPQHF
-	TRBJ2-2	-	TRBV5-1	TGCGCCAGCAGCTTGTCTTCGTTGTCGAACACCGGGGAGCTGTTTTTT	CASSLSSLSNTGELFF
-	TRBJ1-1	-	TRBV6-5	TGTGCCAGCAGTTACGGGGGCAGGGCCGCTGAAGCTTTCTTT	CASSYGGRAAEAFF
-	TRBJ2-5	TRBD1	TRBV6-1	TGTGCCAGCAGTGACTACAGGGGAGAGACCCAGTACTTC	CASSDYRGETQYF
once	TRBJ1-2	TRBD1	TRBV2	TGTGCCAGCAATACGGGACAGAACTATGGCTACACCTTC	CASNTGQNYGYTF
-	TRBJ1-5	TRBD1	TRBV6-1	TGTGCCAGCAGTGAACACACAGGGGGTCAGCCCCAGCATTTT	CASSEHTGGQPQHF
-	TRBJ1-5	-	TRBV18	TGTGCCAGCTCACAACAGGGTACCTATAGCAATCAGCCCCAGCATTTT	CASSQQGTYSNQPQHF
few	TRBJ2-2	TRBD2	TRBV6-5	TGTGCCAGCAGTTTACTAGCGGTCAACACCGGGGAGCTGTTTTTT	CASSLLAVNTGELFF
-	TRBJ2-1	-	TRBV4-3	TGCGCCAGCAGCCCAAGGGAGGGGGGCGTCTCCAATGAGCAGTTCTTC	CASSPREGGVSNEQFF
-	TRBJ1-5	-	TRBV7-6	TGTGCCAGCAGCCACCGGGGTCCGCCCTTAGAGCCCCAGCATTTT	CASSHRGPPLEPQHF
-	TRBJ1-1	-	TRBV12-3/TRBV12-4	TGTGCCAGCAGTTTAAGGGGAGGGGCTTTCTTT	CASSLRGGAFF
-	TRBJ1-1	-	TRBV29-1	TGCAGCGTTGAGAAGGGGGGGGACACTGAAGCTTTCTTT	CSVEKGGDTEAFF
-	TRBJ2-1	TRBD1	TRBV25-1	TGTGCCAGCAGTGAGGTGCGAGGGACAGGGGGTAGAAATGAGCAGTTCTTC	CASSEVRGTGGRNEQFF